The 14 T cell receptor beta chains given below trace back to one sample, sequenced in a study of T cells in Graves' hyperthyroidism and ophthalmopathy. There were TCR beta CDR3 regions amplified from RNA transcripts. RT-PCR in the first round (using the HTBI primer set) targeted the TCR CDR3. TCRdb ran MiXCR on the multiplex PCR reads and lists one entry per CDR3 protein. The top ten clones hold roughly 25% of a sample with more than 100,000 distinct CDR3 sequences, 45% to 50% of them seen once. Specimen: blood. The receptors come from a man in his forties with Graves' hyperthyroidism.

This clonotype has a handful of counts. The CDR3 nucleotides read TGTGCCAGCAGTGTCACGGGGGCCTTGACAACTAATGAAAAACTGTTTTTT. Translation: CASSVTGALTTNEKLFF. The chain links TRBV6-1 to TRBJ1-4, with a weak D call TRBD1 (6 bases). V lost 4 bases, J lost 0 bases, and 15 bases lay in between. Germline lookup yields CDR1 MNHNS and CDR2 SASEGT. The CDR3 runs 17 residues.

As for this clonotype: The junction departs from the called germline gene at one end, perhaps through a read error. The chain is built from TRBV10-2 and TRBJ1-2, with D perhaps TRBD1 (5 bases). The germline CDR1 and CDR2 sequences are WSHSY and SAAADI. The CDR3 length is 12 residues. CDR3 in DNA: TGCGCCAGCAGGGAGGGGCCCTATGGCTACAAATTC. Residues: CASREGPYGYKF.

This chain joins TRBV24-1 and TRBJ2-1; 14 positions agree with TRBD2. The germline gives CDR1 KGHDR, CDR2 SFDVKD. V lost 6 bases, J lost 8 bases, and 5 bases stayed unmatched. The CDR3 totals 15 residues. The CDR3 here is CATSPGTSGGYEQFF. CDR3 bases: TGTGCCACCAGTCCCGGGACTAGCGGGGGCTATGAGCAGTTCTTC.

This clonotype was found many times. This chain uses TRBV6-5 with TRBJ1-5; D unclear. In germline, CDR1 is MNHEY, CDR2 SVGAGI. Trimming pared 0 bases from V and 6 bases from J, leaving 9 bases between. The length of the CDR3 is 14 residues. The CDR3 region is CASSYSPGTQPQHF. The CDR3, as DNA: TGTGCCAGCAGTTACTCGCCGGGCACTCAGCCCCAGCATTTT.

This clonotype was found many times. The chain uses TRBV6-5 and TRBJ2-5; D is perhaps TRBD1 (6 bases). V dropped 5 bases and J dropped 1 base, with 17 bases sitting between them. Germline values: CDR1 MNHEY, CDR2 SVGAGI. This CDR3 spans 16 amino acids. The CDR3 nucleotides are TGTGCCAGCAGTCCGACAGGACCCGGCCTCCAAGAGACCCAGTACTTC. This translates into CASSPTGPGLQETQYF.

Many counts were recorded for this clonotype. The rearrangement uses TRBV10-3 and TRBJ2-3, with 7 positions matching TRBD2. The V gene's germline CDR1 is ENHRY and CDR2 SYGVKD. V shed 6 bases and J 4 bases; nucleotides not matched to a gene: 4. The CDR3 extends over 13 amino acids. DNA of the CDR3: TGTGCCATCAGCCCGACTAGCCCAGATACGCAGTATTTT. Its translation: CAISPTSPDTQYF.

This clonotype was picked up many times. This sequence joins TRBV11-1 and TRBJ2-2, with TRBD2 identical over 8 bases. Germline V gene data show CDR1 as SGHAT and CDR2 as FQDESV (reference sequence). The J segment lost 5 bases and the V segment lost 5 bases, leaving 13 bases of the junction unmatched. The CDR3 sequence is 17 residues long. Written as DNA, the CDR3 is TGTGCCAGCAGCCCCCCCCGAACGGGAGGGCGTACCGGGGAGCTGTTTTTT. Translating it yields CASSPPRTGGRTGELFF.

Of note for this clonotype: A much larger clonotype is one base distant, so this may be a read error. J is TRBJ2-7 and V is TRBV27; TRBD1 or TRBD2 may be the D gene (6 bases each). V lost 6 bases, J lost 7 bases, and 19 bases lay in between. The CDR3 length is 14 residues. Per germline, CDR1 MNHEY and CDR2 SMNVEV (reference sequence). This CDR3 reads CASSARTRGGEQYF. Written as DNA, the CDR3 is TGTGCCAGCAGCGCCAGGACTCGAGGGGGGGAGCAGTACTTC.

Ten or more counts support this clonotype. The gene calls are TRBV29-1 and TRBJ1-2; 7 positions match TRBD1. The V gene's germline CDR1 is SQVTM and CDR2 ANQGSEA. V was pared by 7 bases and J by 0 bases, with 5 bases of the junction left unmatched. The CDR3 is 13 amino acids. The CDR3 reads CSAWTGANYGYTF. Here the CDR3 DNA reads TGCAGCGCTTGGACAGGAGCTAACTATGGCTACACCTTC. Supplemented by reference TRBV29-1 and TRBJ1-2, the full variable domain reads SAVISQKPSRDICQRGTSLTIQCQVDSQVTMMFWYRQQPGQSLTLIATANQGSEATYESGFVIDKFPISRPNLTFSTLTVSNMSPEDSSIYLCSAWTGANYGYTFGSGTRLTVV.

The chain uses TRBV7-9 and TRBJ2-7; TRBD1 agrees at 7 bases. In germline, CDR1 is SEHNR, CDR2 FQNEAQ (reference sequence). The CDR3 contains 16 residues. The V segment lost 1 base and the J segment 3 bases; nucleotides outside the gene matches: 9. Here the CDR3 DNA reads TGTGCCAGCAGCTTAGTGGGGACAGCGAGAAACTACGAGCAGTACTTC. This codes for CASSLVGTARNYEQYF. Combining the CDR3 with reference TRBV7-9 and TRBJ2-7 gives the whole variable domain DTGVSQNPRHKITKRGQNVTFRCDPISEHNRLYWYRQTLGQGPEFLTYFQNEAQLEKSRLLSDRFSAERPKGSFSTLEIQRTEQGDSAMYLCASSLVGTARNYEQYFGPGTRLTVT.

The table lists this clonotype with a few counts. Possible read error: a much larger clone is one base away. The rearrangement uses TRBV5-1 and TRBJ2-2; TRBD2 is a possible D gene (5 bases). Trimming removed 0 bases from V and 9 bases from J, with 9 bases in between. Germline loops: CDR1 SGHRS, CDR2 YFSETQ. CDR3 size: 13 residues. CDR3 region: CASSLAGSRELFF. As DNA, the CDR3 is TGCGCCAGCAGCTTGGCGGGATCCCGGGAGCTGTTTTTT. The full variable domain, in which reference TRBV5-1 and TRBJ2-2 provide the parts outside the CDR3, is KAGVTQTPRYLIKTRGQQVTLSCSPISGHRSVSWYQQTPGQGLQFLFEYFSETQRNKGNFPGRFSGRQFSNSRSEMNVSTLELGDSALYLCASSLAGSRELFFGEGSRLTVL.

This clonotype was picked up many times. This chain connects TRBV7-9 to TRBJ2-5; TRBD2 is a possible D gene (7 bases). This CDR3 contains 14 residues. Per the germline V gene, CDR1 is SEHNR and CDR2 is FQNEAQ (reference sequence). Trimming removed 2 bases from V and 4 bases from J, with 11 bases in between. The CDR3: CASSLWGGGETQYF. The DNA of the CDR3 is TGTGCCAGCAGCTTATGGGGGGGCGGAGAGACCCAGTACTTC.

This clonotype was seen many times. The rearrangement uses TRBV5-1 and TRBJ1-2; a weak D match, TRBD1 (5 bases). This CDR3 comprises 16 residues. Looked up from germline, CDR1 is SGHRS and CDR2 is YFSETQ. V was trimmed by 3 bases and J by 6 bases, leaving 21 bases between them. The chain's CDR3 is CASSYLPESFRDGYTF. The CDR3 DNA follows: TGCGCCAGCAGCTATCTCCCGGAGAGCTTCAGGGATGGCTACACCTTC.

This clonotype was observed many times. The gene calls are TRBV4-1 and TRBJ1-6, with D perhaps matching TRBD1 (5 bases). Germline V gene sequence: CDR1 MGHRA, CDR2 YSYEKL. V was cut by 8 bases and J by 8 bases, with 19 bases left in between. CDR3 length: 15 residues. CDR3 sequence (DNA): TGCGCCAGCGGCCCGGAGTCAGGGAGAGATTCACCCCTCCACTTT. This codes for CASGPESGRDSPLHF.